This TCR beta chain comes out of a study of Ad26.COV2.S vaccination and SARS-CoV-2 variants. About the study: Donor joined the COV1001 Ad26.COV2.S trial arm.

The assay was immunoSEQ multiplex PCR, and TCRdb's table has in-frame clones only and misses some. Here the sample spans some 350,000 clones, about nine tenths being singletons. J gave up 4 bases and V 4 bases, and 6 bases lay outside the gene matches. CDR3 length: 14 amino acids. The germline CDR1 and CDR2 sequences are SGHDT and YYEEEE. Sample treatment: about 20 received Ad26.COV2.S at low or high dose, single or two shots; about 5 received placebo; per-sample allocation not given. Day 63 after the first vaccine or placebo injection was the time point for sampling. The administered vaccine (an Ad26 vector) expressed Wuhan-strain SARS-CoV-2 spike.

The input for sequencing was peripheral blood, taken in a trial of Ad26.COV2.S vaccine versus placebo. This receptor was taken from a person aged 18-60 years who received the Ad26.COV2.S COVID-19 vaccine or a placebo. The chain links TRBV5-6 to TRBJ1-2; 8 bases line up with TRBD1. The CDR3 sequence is CASSDPGQAYGYTF. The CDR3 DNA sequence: TGTGCCAGCAGCGACCCGGGACAGGCCTATGGCTACACCTTC.